Reported below is one T cell receptor beta chain. The antigen is undetermined. The CDR3 loop spans 14 amino acids. Germline V CDR1 and CDR2: SGDLS, YYNGEE. V lost 4 bases to trimming and J lost 3 bases; unmatched junction nucleotides: 7. This specimen belongs to a study of cytomegalovirus exposure and HLA in healthy donors. Study in general: Later, an analysis reported that the 110 or so validation repertoires had used the same platform as the roughly 720 first-cohort repertoires.

TCRdb keeps only in-frame clones here, not all; method: immunoSEQ multiplex PCR. The table has 100,000 to 120,000 clones, more than 85% seen once. General study results and limits: Associated with cytomegalovirus, according to the listing, were approximately 160 TCR beta chains.

This chain joins TRBV9 and TRBJ2-7; TRBD1 aligns across 7 bases. Sequences were obtained from PBMCs. This clonotype was obtained from a woman aged 18-35 years in good health and CMV-seropositive. The CDR3 DNA reads as TGTGCCAGCAGCTCTCGGACAGGTCGCTACGAGCAGTACTTC. Translated, it gives CASSSRTGRYEQYF.